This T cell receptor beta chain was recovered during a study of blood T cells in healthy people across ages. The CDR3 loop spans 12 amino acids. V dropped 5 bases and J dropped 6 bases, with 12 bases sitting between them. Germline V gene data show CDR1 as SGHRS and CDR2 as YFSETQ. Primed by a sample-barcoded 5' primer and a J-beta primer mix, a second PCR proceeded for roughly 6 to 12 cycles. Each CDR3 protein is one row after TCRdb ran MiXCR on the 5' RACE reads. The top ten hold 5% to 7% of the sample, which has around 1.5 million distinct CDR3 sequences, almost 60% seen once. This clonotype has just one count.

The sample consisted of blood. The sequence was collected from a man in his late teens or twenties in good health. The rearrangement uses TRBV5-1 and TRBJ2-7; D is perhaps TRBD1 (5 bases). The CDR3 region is CASRLGVGEQYF. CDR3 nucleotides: TGCGCCAGCAGGTTAGGGGTGGGCGAGCAGTACTTC.